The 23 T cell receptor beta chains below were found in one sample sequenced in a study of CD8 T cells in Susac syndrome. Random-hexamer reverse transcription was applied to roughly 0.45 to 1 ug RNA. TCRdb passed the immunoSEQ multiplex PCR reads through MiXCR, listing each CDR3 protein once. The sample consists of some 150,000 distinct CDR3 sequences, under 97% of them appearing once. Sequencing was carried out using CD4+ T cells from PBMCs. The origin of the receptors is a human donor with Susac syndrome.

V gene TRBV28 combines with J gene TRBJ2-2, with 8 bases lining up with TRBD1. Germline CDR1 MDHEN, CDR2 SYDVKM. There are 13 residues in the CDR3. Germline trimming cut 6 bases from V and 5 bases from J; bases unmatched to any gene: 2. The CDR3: CASRRQGTGELFF. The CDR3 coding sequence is TGTGCCAGCAGACGACAGGGGACCGGGGAGCTGTTTTTT. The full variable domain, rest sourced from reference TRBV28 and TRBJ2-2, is DVKVTQSSRYLVKRTGEKVFLECVQDMDHENMFWYRQDPGLGLRLIYFSYDVKMKEKGDIPEGYSVSREKKERFSLILESASTNQTSMYLCASRRQGTGELFFGEGSRLTVL.

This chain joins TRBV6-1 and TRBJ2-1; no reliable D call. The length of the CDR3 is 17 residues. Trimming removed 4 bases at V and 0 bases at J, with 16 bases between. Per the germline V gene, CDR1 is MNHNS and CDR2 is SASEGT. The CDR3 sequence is CASSGKLRRSSYNEQFF. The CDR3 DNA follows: TGTGCCAGCAGTGGGAAACTTCGACGGAGCTCCTACAATGAGCAGTTCTTC.

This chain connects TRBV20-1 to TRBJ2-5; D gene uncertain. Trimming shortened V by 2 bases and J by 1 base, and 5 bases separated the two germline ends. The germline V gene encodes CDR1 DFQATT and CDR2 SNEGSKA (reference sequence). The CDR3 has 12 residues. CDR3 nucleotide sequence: TGCAGTGCTAGATTCAGCCAAGAGACCCAGTACTTC. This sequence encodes CSARFSQETQYF.

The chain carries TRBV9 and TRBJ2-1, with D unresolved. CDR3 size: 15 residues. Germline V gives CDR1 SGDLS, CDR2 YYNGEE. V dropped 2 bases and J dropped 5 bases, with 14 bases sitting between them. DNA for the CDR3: TGTGCCAGCAGCGTCCGGGCCGACGGAAACAATGAGCAGTTCTTC. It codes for CASSVRADGNNEQFF.

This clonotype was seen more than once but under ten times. As DNA, the CDR3 is TGTGCCAGCAGCTTGGCTGCGACTGAAGATGGCTACACCTTC. Protein sequence: CASSLAATEDGYTF. The chain joins TRBV5-4 to TRBJ1-2; the D is unclear. Trimming took 0 bases from V and 6 from J, leaving 12 bases between them. Germline CDR1 and CDR2: SGHNT and YYREEE (reference sequence). This CDR3 has 14 residues.

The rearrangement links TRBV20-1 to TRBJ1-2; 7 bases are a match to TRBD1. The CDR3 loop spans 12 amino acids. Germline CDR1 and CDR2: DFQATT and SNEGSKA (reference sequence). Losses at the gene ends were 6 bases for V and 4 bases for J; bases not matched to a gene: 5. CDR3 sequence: CSAARDSYGYTF. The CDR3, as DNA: TGCAGTGCGGCTCGGGACAGCTATGGCTACACCTTC.

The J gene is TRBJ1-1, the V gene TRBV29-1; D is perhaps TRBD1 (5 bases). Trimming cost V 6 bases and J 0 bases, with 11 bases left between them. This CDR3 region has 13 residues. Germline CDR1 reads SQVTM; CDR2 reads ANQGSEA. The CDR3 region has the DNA TGCAGCGTGCGGGGGACGATGAACACTGAAGCTTTCTTT. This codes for CSVRGTMNTEAFF.

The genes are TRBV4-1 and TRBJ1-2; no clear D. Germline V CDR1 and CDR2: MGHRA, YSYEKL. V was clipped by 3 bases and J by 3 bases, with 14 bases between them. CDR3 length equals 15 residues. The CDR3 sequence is CASSHPPRGDYGYTF. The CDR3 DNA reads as TGCGCCAGCAGCCACCCCCCCCGGGGAGACTATGGCTACACCTTC.

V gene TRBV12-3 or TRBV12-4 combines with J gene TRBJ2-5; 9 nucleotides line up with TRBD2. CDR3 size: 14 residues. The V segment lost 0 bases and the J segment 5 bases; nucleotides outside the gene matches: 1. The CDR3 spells CASSLASGSETQYF. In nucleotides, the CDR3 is TGTGCCAGCAGTTTAGCTAGCGGGAGTGAGACCCAGTACTTC.

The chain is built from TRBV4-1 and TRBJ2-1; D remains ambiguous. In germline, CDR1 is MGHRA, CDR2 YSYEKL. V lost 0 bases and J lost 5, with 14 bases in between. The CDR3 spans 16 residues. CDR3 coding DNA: TGCGCCAGCAGCCAAGAACGCACCCTAAGTAACAATGAGCAGTTCTTC. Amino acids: CASSQERTLSNNEQFF.

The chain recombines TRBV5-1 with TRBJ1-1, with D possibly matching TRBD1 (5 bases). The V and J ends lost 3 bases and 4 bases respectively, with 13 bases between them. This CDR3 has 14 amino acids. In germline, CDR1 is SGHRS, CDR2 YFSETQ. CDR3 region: CASSSSPGSTEAFF. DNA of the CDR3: TGCGCCAGCAGCTCTTCCCCAGGGAGCACTGAAGCTTTCTTT. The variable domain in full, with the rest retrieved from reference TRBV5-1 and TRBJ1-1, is KAGVTQTPRYLIKTRGQQVTLSCSPISGHRSVSWYQQTPGQGLQFLFEYFSETQRNKGNFPGRFSGRQFSNSRSEMNVSTLELGDSALYLCASSSSPGSTEAFFGQGTRLTVV.

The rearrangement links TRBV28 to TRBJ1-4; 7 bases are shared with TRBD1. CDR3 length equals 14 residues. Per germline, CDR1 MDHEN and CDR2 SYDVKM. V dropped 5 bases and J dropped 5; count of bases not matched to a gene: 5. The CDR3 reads CASSPRTGNEKLFF. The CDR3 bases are TGTGCCAGCAGTCCCCGGACAGGAAATGAAAAACTGTTTTTT.

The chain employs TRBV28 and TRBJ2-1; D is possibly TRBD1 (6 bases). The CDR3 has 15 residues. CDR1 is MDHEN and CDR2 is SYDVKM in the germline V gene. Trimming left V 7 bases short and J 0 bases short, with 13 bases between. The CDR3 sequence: CASIPTGSSYNEQFF. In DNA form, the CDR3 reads TGTGCCAGCATCCCGACAGGCAGCTCCTACAATGAGCAGTTCTTC.

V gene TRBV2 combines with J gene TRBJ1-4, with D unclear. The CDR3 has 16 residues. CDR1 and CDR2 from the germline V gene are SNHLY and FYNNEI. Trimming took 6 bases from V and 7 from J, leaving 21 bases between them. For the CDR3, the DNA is TGTGCCAGCAGGCCGGGTCATCAACTATTGGGTGAAAAACTGTTTTTT. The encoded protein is CASRPGHQLLGEKLFF.

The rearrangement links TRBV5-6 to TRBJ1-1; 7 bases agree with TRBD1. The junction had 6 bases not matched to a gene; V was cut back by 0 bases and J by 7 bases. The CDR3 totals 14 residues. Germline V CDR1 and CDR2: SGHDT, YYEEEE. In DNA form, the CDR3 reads TGTGCCAGCAGCTTGGAAGGGGGCAAATTTGAAGCTTTCTTT. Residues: CASSLEGGKFEAFF.

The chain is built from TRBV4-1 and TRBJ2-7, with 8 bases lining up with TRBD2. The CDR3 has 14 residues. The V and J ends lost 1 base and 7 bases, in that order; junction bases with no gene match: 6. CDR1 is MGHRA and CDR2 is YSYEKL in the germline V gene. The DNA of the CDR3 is TGCGCCAGCAGCCAAGCACAACTAGCGGTTGAGCAGTACTTC. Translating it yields CASSQAQLAVEQYF.

The CDR3 coding sequence is TGCAGTGCCCAACGGCTTCTTGGCTCCTACGAGCAGTACTTC. This translates into CSAQRLLGSYEQYF. The J gene is TRBJ2-7, the V gene TRBV20-1; D remains unclear. The germline V gene has CDR1 DFQATT and CDR2 SNEGSKA (reference sequence). The CDR3 sequence is 14 residues long. V was trimmed by 6 bases and J by 0 bases, leaving 15 bases between them.

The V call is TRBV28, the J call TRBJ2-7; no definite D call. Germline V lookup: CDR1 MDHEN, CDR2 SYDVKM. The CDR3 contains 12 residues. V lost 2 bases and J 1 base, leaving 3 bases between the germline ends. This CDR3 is CASSLTSYEQYF. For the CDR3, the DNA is TGTGCCAGCAGTTTAACATCCTACGAGCAGTACTTC.

The CDR3 nucleotides are TGCAGTGCACAGACAGGGTCGGGCACAGATACGCAGTATTTT. It encodes CSAQTGSGTDTQYF. The rearrangement links TRBV20-1 to TRBJ2-3; TRBD1 aligns across 7 bases. V shed 6 bases, J shed 1 base, and the junction held 7 bases outside the gene matches. Germline-derived CDR1 and CDR2 are DFQATT and SNEGSKA (reference sequence). The CDR3 has 14 residues.

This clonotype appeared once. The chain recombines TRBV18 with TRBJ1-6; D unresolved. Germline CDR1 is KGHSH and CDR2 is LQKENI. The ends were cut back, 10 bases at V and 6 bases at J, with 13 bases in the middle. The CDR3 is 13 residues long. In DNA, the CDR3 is TGTGCCACGACGGACGGCCTTAATTCACCCCTCCACTTT. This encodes CATTDGLNSPLHF.

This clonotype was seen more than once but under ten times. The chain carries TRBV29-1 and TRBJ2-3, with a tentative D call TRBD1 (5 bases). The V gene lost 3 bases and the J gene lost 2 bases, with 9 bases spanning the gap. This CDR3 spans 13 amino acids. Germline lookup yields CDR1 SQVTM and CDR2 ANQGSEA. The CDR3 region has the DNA TGCAGCGTTGAGGGGCAGTACACAGATACGCAGTATTTT. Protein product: CSVEGQYTDTQYF.

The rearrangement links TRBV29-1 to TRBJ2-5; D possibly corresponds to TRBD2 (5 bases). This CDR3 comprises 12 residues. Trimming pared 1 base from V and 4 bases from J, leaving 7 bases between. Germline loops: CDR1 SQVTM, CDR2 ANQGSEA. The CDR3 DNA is TGCAGCGTTGAAGTGGGGAGAGAGACCCAGTACTTC. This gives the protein CSVEVGRETQYF. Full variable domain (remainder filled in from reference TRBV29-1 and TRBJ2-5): SAVISQKPSRDICQRGTSLTIQCQVDSQVTMMFWYRQQPGQSLTLIATANQGSEATYESGFVIDKFPISRPNLTFSTLTVSNMSPEDSSIYLCSVEVGRETQYFGPGTRLLVL.

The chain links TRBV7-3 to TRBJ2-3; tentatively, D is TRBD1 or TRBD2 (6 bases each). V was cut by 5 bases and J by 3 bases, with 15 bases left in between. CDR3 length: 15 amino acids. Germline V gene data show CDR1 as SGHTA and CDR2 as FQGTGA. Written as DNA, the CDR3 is TGTGCCAGCAGCGCCCAAGGGGGGCGTACAGATACGCAGTATTTT. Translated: CASSAQGGRTDTQYF. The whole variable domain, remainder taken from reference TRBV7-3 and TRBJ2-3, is GAGVSQTPSNKVTEKGKYVELRCDPISGHTALYWYRQSLGQGPEFLIYFQGTGAADDSGLPNDRFFAVRPEGSVSTLKIQRTERGDSAVYLCASSAQGGRTDTQYFGPGTRLTVL.